This is a list of T cell receptor beta chains from one sample in a study of shared clonotypes between healthy human individuals. The table came from immunoSEQ multiplex PCR; TCRdb's copy has only in-frame clones and leaves some out. The repertoire holds some 580,000 clones, with 95% to 98% as singletons. Input material: naive CD8+ T cells sorted from blood. These receptors originate from a man in his thirties or forties in good health. Both conserved end residues are part of each CDR3. The D gene is left open where the match is weak. The listing skips clone size in some rows; elsewhere it reads once, few, many or a size class.

V gene: TRBV2; D gene: -; clone size: once; J gene: TRBJ1-5; CDR3 protein: CASRRVGHLSNQPQHF; CDR3 DNA: TGTGCCAGCAGGAGGGTCGGGCACCTTAGCAATCAGCCCCAGCATTTT
V gene: TRBV7-2; D gene: TRBD2; clone size: -; J gene: TRBJ2-5; CDR3 protein: CASSFSSGRPPQETQYF; CDR3 DNA: TGTGCCAGCAGCTTTTCGAGCGGGAGGCCCCCCCAAGAGACCCAGTACTTC
V gene: TRBV7-2; D gene: -; clone size: -; J gene: TRBJ2-7; CDR3 protein: CASSLGVYEQYF; CDR3 DNA: TGTGCCAGCAGCTTAGGAGTCTACGAGCAGTACTTC
V gene: TRBV7-9; D gene: -; clone size: -; J gene: TRBJ2-7; CDR3 protein: CASSLEYRYEQYF; CDR3 DNA: TGTGCCAGCAGCTTAGAGTACCGCTACGAGCAGTACTTC
V gene: TRBV29-1; D gene: TRBD2; clone size: -; J gene: TRBJ2-5; CDR3 protein: CSVESGLAGGPTQETQYF; CDR3 DNA: TGCAGCGTTGAATCCGGACTAGCGGGAGGTCCAACACAAGAGACCCAGTACTTC
V gene: TRBV4-1; D gene: -; clone size: -; J gene: TRBJ1-1; CDR3 protein: CASSLLTGGATEAFF; CDR3 DNA: TGCGCCAGCAGCCTATTGACAGGAGGGGCAACTGAAGCTTTCTTT
V gene: TRBV27; D gene: TRBD1; clone size: -; J gene: TRBJ2-3; CDR3 protein: CASSPGTASTDTQYF; CDR3 DNA: TGTGCCAGCAGTCCCGGGACAGCTAGCACAGATACGCAGTATTTT
V gene: TRBV12-5; D gene: -; clone size: -; J gene: TRBJ2-7; CDR3 protein: CASGSGEGAGEQYF; CDR3 DNA: TGTGCTAGTGGTTCGGGAGAGGGGGCGGGAGAGCAGTACTTC
V gene: TRBV5-1; D gene: -; clone size: -; J gene: TRBJ1-3; CDR3 protein: CASSWGGSSGNTIYF; CDR3 DNA: TGCGCCAGCAGCTGGGGGGGATCTTCTGGAAACACCATATATTTT
V gene: TRBV7-6; D gene: -; clone size: -; J gene: TRBJ2-1; CDR3 protein: CASMALGGVPSSYNEQFF; CDR3 DNA: TGTGCCAGCATGGCCCTAGGGGGGGTTCCGAGCTCCTACAATGAGCAGTTCTTC
V gene: TRBV10-2; D gene: -; clone size: -; J gene: TRBJ2-5; CDR3 protein: CASSSWGDEETQYF; CDR3 DNA: TGCGCCAGCAGCTCCTGGGGAGACGAGGAGACCCAGTACTTC
V gene: TRBV7-9; D gene: -; clone size: once; J gene: TRBJ1-1; CDR3 protein: CASSLGGFSEAFF; CDR3 DNA: TGTGCCAGCAGCTTGGGGGGTTTCTCTGAAGCTTTCTTT
V gene: TRBV6-5; D gene: TRBD1; clone size: -; J gene: TRBJ1-1; CDR3 protein: CASSYSGQGNTEAFF; CDR3 DNA: TGTGCCAGCAGTTACTCCGGACAGGGGAACACTGAAGCTTTCTTT
V gene: TRBV2; D gene: -; clone size: -; J gene: TRBJ1-2; CDR3 protein: CASDAQEDYGYTF; CDR3 DNA: TGTGCCAGCGATGCGCAGGAAGACTATGGCTACACCTTC
V gene: TRBV28; D gene: TRBD2; clone size: -; J gene: TRBJ2-2; CDR3 protein: CASSSSGLAEGNTGELFF; CDR3 DNA: TGTGCCAGCAGTTCCTCGGGACTAGCAGAAGGGAACACCGGGGAGCTGTTTTTT
V gene: TRBV18; D gene: TRBD1; clone size: -; J gene: TRBJ2-5; CDR3 protein: CASSPPERGRETQYF; CDR3 DNA: TGTGCCAGCTCACCACCCGAGAGGGGGCGAGAGACCCAGTACTTC
V gene: TRBV27; D gene: -; clone size: -; J gene: TRBJ1-4; CDR3 protein: CASSPRAWDEKLFF; CDR3 DNA: TGTGCCAGCAGTCCGAGGGCTTGGGATGAAAAACTGTTTTTT
V gene: TRBV6-1; D gene: -; clone size: -; J gene: TRBJ2-1; CDR3 protein: CASSISSYNEQFF; CDR3 DNA: TGTGCCAGCAGTATAAGCTCCTACAATGAGCAGTTCTTC
V gene: TRBV29-1; D gene: TRBD2; clone size: -; J gene: TRBJ2-1; CDR3 protein: CSVEDFLAGGTPNRRGSYEQFF; CDR3 DNA: TGCAGCGTTGAAGATTTCCTAGCGGGAGGTACCCCAAACCGCAGGGGAAGTTATGAGCAGTTCTTC
V gene: TRBV7-8; D gene: TRBD1; clone size: -; J gene: TRBJ2-1; CDR3 protein: CASSFRTGVYNEQFF; CDR3 DNA: TGTGCCAGCAGCTTTCGGACAGGGGTTTACAATGAGCAGTTCTTC
V gene: TRBV4-1; D gene: TRBD2; clone size: -; J gene: TRBJ2-7; CDR3 protein: CASSQSSGIDEQYF; CDR3 DNA: TGCGCCAGCAGCCAATCTAGCGGGATCGACGAGCAGTACTTC
V gene: TRBV11-2; D gene: TRBD2; clone size: -; J gene: TRBJ2-7; CDR3 protein: CASSLGLAATYEQYF; CDR3 DNA: TGTGCCAGCAGCCTCGGACTAGCGGCAACCTACGAGCAGTACTTC
V gene: TRBV28; D gene: -; clone size: -; J gene: TRBJ2-1; CDR3 protein: CASSFGSSYNEQFF; CDR3 DNA: TGTGCCAGCAGTTTCGGGAGCAGTTACAATGAGCAGTTCTTC
V gene: TRBV5-1; D gene: -; clone size: -; J gene: TRBJ2-3; CDR3 protein: CASSLVPLGRTDTQYF; CDR3 DNA: TGCGCCAGCAGCTTGGTACCCCTCGGGCGCACAGATACGCAGTATTTT
V gene: TRBV9; D gene: TRBD2; clone size: -; J gene: TRBJ2-1; CDR3 protein: CASSARLAGASYNEQFF; CDR3 DNA: TGTGCCAGCAGCGCCCGACTAGCGGGAGCTTCCTACAATGAGCAGTTCTTC
V gene: TRBV5-4; D gene: -; clone size: -; J gene: TRBJ1-2; CDR3 protein: CASSPGQSFNYGYTF; CDR3 DNA: TGTGCCAGCAGCCCCGGACAGAGTTTTAACTATGGCTACACCTTC
V gene: TRBV7-6; D gene: TRBD2; clone size: -; J gene: TRBJ2-1; CDR3 protein: CASSPIMTSGRAISYNEQFF; CDR3 DNA: TGTGCCAGCAGCCCCATAATGACTAGCGGGAGGGCCATCTCCTACAATGAGCAGTTCTTC
V gene: TRBV5-4; D gene: TRBD2; clone size: once; J gene: TRBJ2-7; CDR3 protein: CASSSPGGSLSYEQYF; CDR3 DNA: TGTGCCAGCAGCTCCCCGGGCGGGAGCCTCTCCTACGAGCAGTACTTC
V gene: TRBV27; D gene: -; clone size: -; J gene: TRBJ1-5; CDR3 protein: CASGRTPGNQPQHF; CDR3 DNA: TGTGCCAGCGGGCGTACCCCGGGAAATCAGCCCCAGCATTTT
V gene: TRBV5-5; D gene: -; clone size: -; J gene: TRBJ1-2; CDR3 protein: CASSILGLVVGYTF; CDR3 DNA: TGTGCCAGCAGCATCCTGGGCCTTGTTGTCGGCTACACCTTC
V gene: TRBV6-6; D gene: -; clone size: once; J gene: TRBJ2-2; CDR3 protein: CASRQRDRIGTGELFF; CDR3 DNA: TGTGCCAGCAGACAGCGGGACAGAATTGGCACCGGGGAGCTGTTTTTT
V gene: TRBV7-2; D gene: -; clone size: once; J gene: TRBJ1-3; CDR3 protein: CASSDWDGLPSGNTIYF; CDR3 DNA: TGTGCCAGCAGCGACTGGGACGGATTACCCTCTGGAAACACCATATATTTT
V gene: TRBV14; D gene: TRBD1; clone size: -; J gene: TRBJ1-2; CDR3 protein: CASSQTGQYYGYTF; CDR3 DNA: TGTGCCAGCAGCCAAACGGGACAGTACTATGGCTACACCTTC
V gene: TRBV5-6; D gene: TRBD2; clone size: -; J gene: TRBJ2-3; CDR3 protein: CASSLGLAVDTQYF; CDR3 DNA: TGTGCCAGCAGTCTAGGACTAGCAGTAGATACGCAGTATTTT
V gene: TRBV6-5; D gene: -; clone size: few; J gene: TRBJ2-2; CDR3 protein: CASSKSGELFF; CDR3 DNA: TGTGCCAGCAGTAAATCTGGGGAGCTGTTTTTT
V gene: TRBV11-2; D gene: -; clone size: -; J gene: TRBJ2-3; CDR3 protein: CASSTRLTDTQYF; CDR3 DNA: TGTGCCAGCAGCACCCGACTCACAGATACGCAGTATTTT
V gene: TRBV5-6; D gene: TRBD1; clone size: once; J gene: TRBJ2-2; CDR3 protein: CASSLQGAGDGELFF; CDR3 DNA: TGTGCCAGCAGTCTGCAGGGGGCAGGTGACGGGGAGCTGTTTTTT
V gene: TRBV29-1; D gene: -; clone size: once; J gene: TRBJ2-5; CDR3 protein: CSVGPAVEDQETQYF; CDR3 DNA: TGCAGCGTTGGGCCCGCGGTAGAAGACCAAGAGACCCAGTACTTC
V gene: TRBV15; D gene: -; clone size: -; J gene: TRBJ2-2; CDR3 protein: CATSENRDTGELFF; CDR3 DNA: TGTGCCACCAGCGAAAACCGGGACACCGGGGAGCTGTTTTTT
V gene: TRBV28; D gene: -; clone size: -; J gene: TRBJ1-1; CDR3 protein: CASSPRGGTNTEAFF; CDR3 DNA: TGTGCCAGCAGTCCCCGGGGAGGCACGAACACTGAAGCTTTCTTT
V gene: TRBV7-9; D gene: TRBD2; clone size: -; J gene: TRBJ2-7; CDR3 protein: CASKEDSGGRAGEQYF; CDR3 DNA: TGTGCCAGCAAGGAGGATTCCGGCGGGAGGGCCGGGGAGCAGTACTTC
V gene: TRBV7-9; D gene: TRBD2; clone size: once; J gene: TRBJ2-7; CDR3 protein: CASSDTSGRASHEQYF; CDR3 DNA: TGTGCCAGCAGCGACACTAGCGGGAGGGCCAGCCACGAGCAGTACTTC
V gene: TRBV11-2; D gene: TRBD2; clone size: -; J gene: TRBJ2-7; CDR3 protein: CASSAAGSGSRYEQYF; CDR3 DNA: TGTGCCAGCAGCGCGGCGGGTAGCGGGAGTCGCTACGAGCAGTACTTC
V gene: TRBV15; D gene: -; clone size: -; J gene: TRBJ2-7; CDR3 protein: CATSRAPLVGSFYEQYF; CDR3 DNA: TGTGCCACCAGCAGGGCGCCCTTAGTTGGGTCTTTCTACGAGCAGTACTTC
V gene: TRBV10-3; D gene: -; clone size: -; J gene: TRBJ2-3; CDR3 protein: CATQNGVGDTQYF; CDR3 DNA: TGTGCCACACAAAATGGGGTCGGAGATACGCAGTATTTT
V gene: TRBV7-9; D gene: -; clone size: -; J gene: TRBJ1-1; CDR3 protein: CASSLGTGTAEAFF; CDR3 DNA: TGTGCCAGCAGCTTAGGAACGGGGACCGCTGAAGCTTTCTTT
V gene: TRBV14; D gene: -; clone size: -; J gene: TRBJ1-5; CDR3 protein: CASSQDRGQPQHF; CDR3 DNA: TGTGCCAGCAGCCAAGATCGGGGTCAGCCCCAGCATTTT
V gene: TRBV9; D gene: TRBD1; clone size: -; J gene: TRBJ2-3; CDR3 protein: CASSGRTGSLTDTQYF; CDR3 DNA: TGTGCCAGCAGCGGTCGGACAGGGTCGTTGACAGATACGCAGTATTTT
V gene: TRBV7-9; D gene: TRBD1; clone size: -; J gene: TRBJ1-2; CDR3 protein: CASSQDRGPDGYTF; CDR3 DNA: TGTGCCAGCAGCCAGGACAGGGGTCCGGATGGCTACACCTTC
V gene: TRBV7-3; D gene: -; clone size: -; J gene: TRBJ2-3; CDR3 protein: CASSLRATGHLTDTQYF; CDR3 DNA: TGTGCCAGCAGCCTCAGGGCCACCGGGCATCTCACAGATACGCAGTATTTT